The source of this T cell receptor (beta chain) is a study of T cell changes during pregnancy in multiple sclerosis. This CDR3 contains 14 residues. Trimming shortened V by 5 bases and J by 4 bases, and 12 bases separated the two germline ends. CDR1 is MGHRA, CDR2 YSYEKL, per germline. Profiled with immunoSEQ multiplex PCR; TCRdb holds only in-frame clones, not every one. The sample consists of about 19,000 clones, approximately 88% of them appearing once. This clone has just one count. The input for sequencing was CD8+ T cells from peripheral blood mononuclear cells, taken after pregnancy. The receptor was isolated from a female donor in good health, enrolled as a control in a pregnancy study. J is TRBJ1-3 and V is TRBV4-1; no clear D gene. CDR3 region: CASSSPAAGNTIYF. DNA for the CDR3: TGCGCCAGCAGCTCCCCTGCCGCGGGAAACACCATATATTTT.